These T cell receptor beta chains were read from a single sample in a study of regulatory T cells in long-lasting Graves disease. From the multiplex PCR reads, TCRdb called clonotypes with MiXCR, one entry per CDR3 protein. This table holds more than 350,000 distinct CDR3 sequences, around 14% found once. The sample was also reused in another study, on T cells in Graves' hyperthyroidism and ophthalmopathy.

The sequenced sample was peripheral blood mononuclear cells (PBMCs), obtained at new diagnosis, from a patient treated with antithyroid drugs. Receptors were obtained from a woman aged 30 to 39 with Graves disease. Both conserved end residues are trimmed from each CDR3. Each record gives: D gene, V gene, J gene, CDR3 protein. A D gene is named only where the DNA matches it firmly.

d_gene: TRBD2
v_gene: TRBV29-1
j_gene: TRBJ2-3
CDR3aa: SVVTGLADTDTQY

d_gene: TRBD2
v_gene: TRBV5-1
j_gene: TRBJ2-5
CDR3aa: ASSLQLAGRETQY

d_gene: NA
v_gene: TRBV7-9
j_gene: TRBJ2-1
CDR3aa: ASSLVRLVPDQDYYPYEQF

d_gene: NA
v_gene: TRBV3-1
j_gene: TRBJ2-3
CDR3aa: ASSQGGSYTQY

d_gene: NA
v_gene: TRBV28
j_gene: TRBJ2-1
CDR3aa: ASSLDPVGPNEQF

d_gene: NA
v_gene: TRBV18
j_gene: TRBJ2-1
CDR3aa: ASSPLSNYNEQF

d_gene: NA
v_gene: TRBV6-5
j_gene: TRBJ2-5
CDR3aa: ASSYSTETQY

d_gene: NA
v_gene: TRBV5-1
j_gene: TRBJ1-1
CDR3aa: ASSLALSTENTEAF

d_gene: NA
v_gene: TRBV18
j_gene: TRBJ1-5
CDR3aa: ASSPRVSNQPQH

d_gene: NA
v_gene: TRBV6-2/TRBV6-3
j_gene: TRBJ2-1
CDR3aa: ASSRLASEQF

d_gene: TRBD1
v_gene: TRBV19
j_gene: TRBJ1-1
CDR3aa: ASSIGDRGWTEAF

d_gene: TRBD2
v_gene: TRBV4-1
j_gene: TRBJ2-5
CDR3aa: ASSQRSTSGSQETQY

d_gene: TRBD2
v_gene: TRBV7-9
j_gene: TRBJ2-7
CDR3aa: ASSARTSVPYEQY

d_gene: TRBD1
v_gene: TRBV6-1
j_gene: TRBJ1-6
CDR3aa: ASSNDRGGSPLH

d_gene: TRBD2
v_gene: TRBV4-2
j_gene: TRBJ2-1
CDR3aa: ASSQDATSGLNNEQF

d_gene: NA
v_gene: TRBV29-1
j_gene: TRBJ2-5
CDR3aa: SVLKGETQY

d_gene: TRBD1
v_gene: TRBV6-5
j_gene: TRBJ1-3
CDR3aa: ASSSSDRGTSMAYTIY

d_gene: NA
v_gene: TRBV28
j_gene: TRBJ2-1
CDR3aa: ASTPGEAGSYNEQF

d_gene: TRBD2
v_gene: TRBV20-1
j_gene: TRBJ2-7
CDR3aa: SALKGLAGGREQY